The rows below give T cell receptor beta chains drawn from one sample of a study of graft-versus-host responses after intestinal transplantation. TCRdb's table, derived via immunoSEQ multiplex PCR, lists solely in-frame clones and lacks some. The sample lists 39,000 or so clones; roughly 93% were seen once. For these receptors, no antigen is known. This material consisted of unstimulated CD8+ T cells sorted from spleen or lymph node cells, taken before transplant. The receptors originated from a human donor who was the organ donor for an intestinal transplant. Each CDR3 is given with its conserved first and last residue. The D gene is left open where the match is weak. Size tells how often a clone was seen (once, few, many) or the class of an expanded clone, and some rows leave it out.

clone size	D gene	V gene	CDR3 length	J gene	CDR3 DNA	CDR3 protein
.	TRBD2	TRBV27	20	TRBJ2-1	TGTGCCAGCAGTTTATCTGTAGGGCTAGCGGGAAATTTCCTTCAGTATGAGCAGTTCTTC	CASSLSVGLAGNFLQYEQFF
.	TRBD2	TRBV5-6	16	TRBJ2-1	TGTGCCAGCAGGGGGACTAGCGGGAGCCCCGGCAATGAGCAGTTCTTC	CASRGTSGSPGNEQFF
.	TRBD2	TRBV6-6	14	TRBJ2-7	TGTGCCAGCAGTTACTCGCTAGCGGGAGGCGAGCAGTACTTC	CASSYSLAGGEQYF
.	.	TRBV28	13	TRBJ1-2	TGTGCCAGCAGTTACCCAGGGTTCTATGGCTACACCTTC	CASSYPGFYGYTF
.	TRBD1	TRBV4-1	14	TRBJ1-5	TGCGCCAGCAGCCAGGGACAGGTCAATCAGCCCCAGCATTTT	CASSQGQVNQPQHF
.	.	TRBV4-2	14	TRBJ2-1	TGTGCCAGCAGCCAACGGTGGCGGGACAATGAGCAGTTCTTC	CASSQRWRDNEQFF
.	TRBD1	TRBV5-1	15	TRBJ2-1	TGCGCCAGCAGCTGGGACAGGGCTAGTAACAATGAGCAGTTCTTC	CASSWDRASNNEQFF
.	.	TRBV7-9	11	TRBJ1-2	TGTGCCAGCAGCCCACAGTATGGCTACACCTTC	CASSPQYGYTF
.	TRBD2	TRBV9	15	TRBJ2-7	TGTGCCAGCAGCGTAAGCGGGAGAGGACCCTACGAGCAGTACTTC	CASSVSGRGPYEQYF
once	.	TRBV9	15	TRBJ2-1	TGTGCCAGCAGCTTGGCCGGAGTTCCCTACAATGAGCAGTTCTTC	CASSLAGVPYNEQFF
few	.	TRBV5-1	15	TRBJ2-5	TGTGCCAGCAGCCCGGGAGGGGGCTTCCAAGAGACCCAGTACTTC	CASSPGGGFQETQYF
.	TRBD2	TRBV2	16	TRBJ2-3	TGTGCCAGCAGTGAAGGGACTAGCGGTCTCACAGATACGCAGTATTTT	CASSEGTSGLTDTQYF
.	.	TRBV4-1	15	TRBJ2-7	TGCGCCAGCAGCCACTCCGGGACGGGTTCCTACGAGCAGTACTTC	CASSHSGTGSYEQYF
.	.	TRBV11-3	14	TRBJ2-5	TGTGCCAGCAGCTTGCCGGGACCTCAAGAGACCCAGTACTTC	CASSLPGPQETQYF
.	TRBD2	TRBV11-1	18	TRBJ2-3	TGTGCCAGCAGCTTATTGGAGTCTAGCGGGAGTATCGGAGATACGCAGTATTTT	CASSLLESSGSIGDTQYF
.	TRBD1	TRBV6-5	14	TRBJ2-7	TGTGCCAGCAGTGACCCGGGACAGCTCTACGAGCAGTACTTC	CASSDPGQLYEQYF
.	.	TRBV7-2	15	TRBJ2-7	TGTGCCAGCAGCTTAGTGGTTCAGGACGGCTACGAGCAGTACTTC	CASSLVVQDGYEQYF
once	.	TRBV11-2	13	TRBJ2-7	TGTGCCAGCAGCCCCCCAACGGTTTACGAGCAGTACTTC	CASSPPTVYEQYF
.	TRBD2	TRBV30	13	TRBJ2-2	TGTGCCTGGAGGGGACTAGCTGCCGGGGAGCTGTTTTTT	CAWRGLAAGELFF
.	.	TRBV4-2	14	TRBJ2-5	TGTGCCAGCAGCCAAGAGGCCTCCAGCGAGACCCAGTACTTC	CASSQEASSETQYF
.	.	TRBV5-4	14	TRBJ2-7	TGTGCCAGCAGCTTGGGGGTCGGGGGCTACGAGCAGTACTTC	CASSLGVGGYEQYF
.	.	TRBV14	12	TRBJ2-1	TGTGCCAGCAGCCACTCCTACAATGAGCAGTTCTTC	CASSHSYNEQFF
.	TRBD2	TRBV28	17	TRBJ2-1	TGTGCCAGCAGTTACCGAACGACTAGCGGGAGGGCCAATGAGCAGTTCTTC	CASSYRTTSGRANEQFF
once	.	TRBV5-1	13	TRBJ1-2	TGCGCCAGCAGCCTAAGTGGACAGTGGGGCTACACCTTC	CASSLSGQWGYTF
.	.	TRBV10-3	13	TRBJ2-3	TGTGCCATCAGTGAAGCAGTTGGAGATACGCAGTATTTT	CAISEAVGDTQYF
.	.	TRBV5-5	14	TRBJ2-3	TGTGCCAGCAGCTTCGTTTCGCGCACAGATACGCAGTATTTT	CASSFVSRTDTQYF
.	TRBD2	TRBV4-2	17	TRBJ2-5	TGTGCCAGCAGCCAAGGATATTGGGTGGCGGGAGGACAGACCCAGTACTTC	CASSQGYWVAGGQTQYF
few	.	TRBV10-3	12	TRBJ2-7	TGTGCCATCAGTGAGTCTCGCTACGAGCAGTACTTC	CAISESRYEQYF
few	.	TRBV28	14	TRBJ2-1	TGTGCCAGCAGTTTACAGGGGGGGGACAATGAGCAGTTCTTC	CASSLQGGDNEQFF
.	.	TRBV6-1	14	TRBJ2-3	TGTGCCAGCAGTGAGTCTGGGAGCACAGATACGCAGTATTTT	CASSESGSTDTQYF
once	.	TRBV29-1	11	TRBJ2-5	TGCAGCGTTTGGCAGGGGGAGACCCAGTACTTC	CSVWQGETQYF
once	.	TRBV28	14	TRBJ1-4	TGTGCCAGCAGTTCCCCAGGGGAAGATGAAAAACTGTTTTTT	CASSSPGEDEKLFF
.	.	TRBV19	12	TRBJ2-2	TGTGCCAGTAGTAGTAGAATAGGGGAGCTGTTTTTT	CASSSRIGELFF
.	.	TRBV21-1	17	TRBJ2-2	TGTGCCAGCAGCATTGGGGACAGGGGGGATTACACCGGGGAGCTGTTTTTT	CASSIGDRGDYTGELFF
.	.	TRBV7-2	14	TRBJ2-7	TGTGCCAGCAGCTTAGAGGGAGGATCCTACGAGCAGTACTTC	CASSLEGGSYEQYF
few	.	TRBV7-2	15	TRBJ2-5	TGTGCCAGCAGCTTTGGGGGCGAGTTGGGCGAGACCCAGTACTTC	CASSFGGELGETQYF
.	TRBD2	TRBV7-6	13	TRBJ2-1	TGTGCCAGCAGCTTTCTAGCGGGCGATGAGCAGTTCTTC	CASSFLAGDEQFF
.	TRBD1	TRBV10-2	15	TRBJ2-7	TGCGCCAGCAGTTCAGCGGGACAGGGGGTTTACGAGCAGTACTTC	CASSSAGQGVYEQYF
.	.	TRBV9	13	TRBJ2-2	TGTGCCAGCAGCGCCTACGGCACCGGGGAGCTGTTTTTT	CASSAYGTGELFF
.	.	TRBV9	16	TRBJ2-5	TGTGCCAGCAGCGTAGGGCGTATGGGGGGCCAAGAGACCCAGTACTTC	CASSVGRMGGQETQYF
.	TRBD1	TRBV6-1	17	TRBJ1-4	TGTGCCAGCAGTGAATGGGACAGGGGAATTTTGAATGAAAAACTGTTTTTT	CASSEWDRGILNEKLFF
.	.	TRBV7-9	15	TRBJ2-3	TGTGCCAGCTCAGGGGTGGAGGGAAGTACAGATACGCAGTATTTT	CASSGVEGSTDTQYF
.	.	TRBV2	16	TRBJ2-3	TGTGCCAGCAGTGTGGGTGGGGCTAGGAGCACAGATACGCAGTATTTT	CASSVGGARSTDTQYF
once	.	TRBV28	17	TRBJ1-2	TGTGCCAGCAGTTTTAGCCCCTCCACAGAGACTAACTATGGCTACACCTTC	CASSFSPSTETNYGYTF
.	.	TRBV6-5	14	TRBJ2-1	TGTGCCAGCAGGACGGAGGGGGCCCACAATGAGCAGTTCTTC	CASRTEGAHNEQFF
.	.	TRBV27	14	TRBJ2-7	TGTGCCAGCAGACCGGGTGCGGGAACCTACGAGCAGTACTTC	CASRPGAGTYEQYF
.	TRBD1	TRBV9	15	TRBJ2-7	TGTGCCAGCAGCCACCCCGGGACAGGGGACTACGAGCAGTACTTC	CASSHPGTGDYEQYF
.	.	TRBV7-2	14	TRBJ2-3	TGTGCCAGCAGCTTAGCGGCCCACACAGATACGCAGTATTTT	CASSLAAHTDTQYF
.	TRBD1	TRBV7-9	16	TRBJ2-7	TGTGCCAGCAGCTCAAGAGAGACAGGGCAGGTTGACGAGCAGTACTTC	CASSSRETGQVDEQYF
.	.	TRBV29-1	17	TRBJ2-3	TGCAGCGCCGACCTCCTGGGGGGATCTCTTGGGGCAGATACGCAGTATTTT	CSADLLGGSLGADTQYF
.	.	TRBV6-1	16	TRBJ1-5	TGTGCCAGCAGTGAATGGGGGGCAGATAGCAATCAGCCCCAGCATTTT	CASSEWGADSNQPQHF
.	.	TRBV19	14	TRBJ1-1	TGTGCCAGTAGTGTCCTCCCGGGGAACACTGAAGCTTTCTTT	CASSVLPGNTEAFF
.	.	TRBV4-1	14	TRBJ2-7	TGCGCCAGCAGCCGATGGAACTACTCCTACGAGCAGTACTTC	CASSRWNYSYEQYF